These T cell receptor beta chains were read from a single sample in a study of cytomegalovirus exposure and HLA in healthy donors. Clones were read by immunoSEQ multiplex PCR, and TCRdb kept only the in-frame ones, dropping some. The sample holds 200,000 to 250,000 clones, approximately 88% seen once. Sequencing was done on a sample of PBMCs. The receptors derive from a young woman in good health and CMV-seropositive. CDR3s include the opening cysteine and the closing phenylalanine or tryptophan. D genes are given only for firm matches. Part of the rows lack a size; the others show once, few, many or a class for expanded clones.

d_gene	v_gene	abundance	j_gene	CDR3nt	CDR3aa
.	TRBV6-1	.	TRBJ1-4	TGTGCCAGCAGTGAAACCTGGGGTGAAAAACTGTTTTTT	CASSETWGEKLFF
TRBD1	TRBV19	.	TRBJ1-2	TGTGCCAGTAGTATGGACAGGCGTTCATTCTATGGCTACACCTTC	CASSMDRRSFYGYTF
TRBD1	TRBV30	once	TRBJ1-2	TGTGCCTGGAGGAAAACAGGGGTAGAAGGCTACACCTTC	CAWRKTGVEGYTF
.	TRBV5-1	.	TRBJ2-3	TGCGCCAGCAGCTTCGAGCGGAGGGGGACAGATACGCAGTATTTT	CASSFERRGTDTQYF
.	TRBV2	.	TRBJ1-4	TGTGCCAGCAAAAGGGGGGTAGCTAATGAAAAACTGTTTTTT	CASKRGVANEKLFF
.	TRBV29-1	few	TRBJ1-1	TGCAGCGCCTTCGGGGCGAACACTGAAGCTTTCTTT	CSAFGANTEAFF
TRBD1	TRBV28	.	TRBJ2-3	TGTGCCAGCAGACGGGACAGGGGCCCAGAAACGCAGTATTTT	CASRRDRGPETQYF
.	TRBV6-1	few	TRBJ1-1	TGTGCCAGCAGTCTGGAGGGAGTGAACACTGAAGCTTTCTTT	CASSLEGVNTEAFF
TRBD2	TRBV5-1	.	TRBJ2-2	TGCGCCAGCAGCTTGGTGCCTAGCGGGAGGGTAACACCCGGGGAGCTGTTTTTT	CASSLVPSGRVTPGELFF
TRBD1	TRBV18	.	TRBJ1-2	TGTGCCAGCTCACCCCCGGGACAGGGCTATGGCTACACCTTC	CASSPPGQGYGYTF
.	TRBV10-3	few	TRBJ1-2	TGTGCCATCAGTGAGATTACGATTTTAGACAGAGATGGCTACACCTTC	CAISEITILDRDGYTF
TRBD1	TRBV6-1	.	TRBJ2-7	TGTGCCAGCAGTGATAGGACAGGGCCGTTCGAGCAGTACTTC	CASSDRTGPFEQYF
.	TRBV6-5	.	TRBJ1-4	TGTGCCAGCAGCAGGGGTGTCAGCGAAAAACTGTTTTTT	CASSRGVSEKLFF
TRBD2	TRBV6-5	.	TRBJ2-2	TGTGCCAGCAGTTGGGCGGGAGCGGTCGGGGAGCTGTTTTTT	CASSWAGAVGELFF
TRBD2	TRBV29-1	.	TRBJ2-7	TGCAGCGTTGCCGGGACTAGCCTCCTAGTACAGTACTTC	CSVAGTSLLVQYF
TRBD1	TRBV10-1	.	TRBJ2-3	TGCGCCAGCAGTCTTCGACAGGGGACAGATACGCAGTATTTT	CASSLRQGTDTQYF
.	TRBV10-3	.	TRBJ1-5	TGTGCCGCCCGGGGGGATAGCAATCAGCCCCAGCATTTT	CAARGDSNQPQHF
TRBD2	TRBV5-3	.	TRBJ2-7	TGTGCCAGAAGCGCCTGTCCGGGAGGCTGGTACTTC	CARSACPGGWYF
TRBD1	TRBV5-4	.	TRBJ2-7	TGTGCCAGCAGCCTGGGACAGGGCGCAACCTACGAGCAGTACTTC	CASSLGQGATYEQYF
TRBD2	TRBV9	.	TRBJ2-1	TGTGCCAGCAGCGGACCGGGACTAGGGGCCAATGAGCAGTTCTTC	CASSGPGLGANEQFF
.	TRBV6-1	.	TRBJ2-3	TGTGCCAGCAGTGAAGCGCGTGGCAGCACAGATACGCAGTATTTT	CASSEARGSTDTQYF
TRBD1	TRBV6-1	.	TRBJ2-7	TGTGCCAGCCTGGGACAGGGATCGTACGAGCAGTACTTC	CASLGQGSYEQYF
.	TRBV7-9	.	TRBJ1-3	TGTGCCAGCAGCCACCCCGACAGGACTGGCGGAAACACCATATATTTT	CASSHPDRTGGNTIYF
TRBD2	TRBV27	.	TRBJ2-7	TGTGCCAGCAGTTTATCGAGGCGGGGGGCCTCCTACGAGCAGTACTTC	CASSLSRRGASYEQYF
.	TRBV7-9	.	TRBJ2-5	TGTGCCAGCTCCCGGGAGTACCAAGAGACCCAGTACTTC	CASSREYQETQYF
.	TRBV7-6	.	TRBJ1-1	TGTGCCAGCAGCGTCGGGCCTGGTGAAGCTTTCTTT	CASSVGPGEAFF
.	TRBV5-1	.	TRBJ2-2	TGCGCCAGCACCCCTCCTACCCGGGGGGAGCTGTTTTTT	CASTPPTRGELFF
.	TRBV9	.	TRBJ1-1	TGTGCCAGCAGCGGACAGTACACTGAAGCTTTCTTT	CASSGQYTEAFF
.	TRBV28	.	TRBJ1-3	TGTGCCAGCAGATCGCCTATCTCTGGAAACACCATATATTTT	CASRSPISGNTIYF
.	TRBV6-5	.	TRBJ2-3	TGTGCCAGCAGTTTTGGGACGGAGTTGGGCACAGATACGCAGTATTTT	CASSFGTELGTDTQYF
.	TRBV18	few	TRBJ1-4	TGTGCCAGCTCACCAACCGACAGGGAAAAACTGTTTTTT	CASSPTDREKLFF
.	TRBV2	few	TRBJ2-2	TGTGCCAGCAGCACGGGACATTCCGCGAACACCGGGGAGCTGTTTTTT	CASSTGHSANTGELFF
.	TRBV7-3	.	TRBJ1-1	TGTGCCAGCAGCCCCGGAAGGGACACTGAAGCTTTCTTT	CASSPGRDTEAFF
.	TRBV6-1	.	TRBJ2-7	TGTGCCAGCAGTCCCGATGATCTCGACTACGAGCAGTACTTC	CASSPDDLDYEQYF
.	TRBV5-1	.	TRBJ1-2	TGCGCCAGCAGCTCTGAGCTATATGGCTACACCTTC	CASSSELYGYTF
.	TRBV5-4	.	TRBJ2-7	TGTGCCAGCAGCTTGGGGCAAGATGAGCAGTACTTC	CASSLGQDEQYF
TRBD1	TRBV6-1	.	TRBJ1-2	TGTGCCAGCAGTGAATGGACAGGGGGCAATGGCTACACCTTC	CASSEWTGGNGYTF
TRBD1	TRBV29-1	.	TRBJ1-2	TGCAGCTCCTGGACAGGGGGCCTGGGAGGCTACACCTTC	CSSWTGGLGGYTF
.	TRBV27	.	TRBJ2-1	TGTGCCAGCAGTTTATCGGTCGAGACAGAATACAATGAGCAGTTCTTC	CASSLSVETEYNEQFF
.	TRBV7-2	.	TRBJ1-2	TGTGCCAGCAGCTACACGGCCGAGGGGGGCTACACCTTC	CASSYTAEGGYTF
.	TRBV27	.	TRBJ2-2	TGTGCCAGCGGAGATGGGAGGTCCGGGGAGCTGTTTTTT	CASGDGRSGELFF
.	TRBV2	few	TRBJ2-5	TGTGCCAGCAGTAGAATCCAAGAGACCCAGTACTTC	CASSRIQETQYF
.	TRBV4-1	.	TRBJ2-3	TGCGCCAGCAGCCAGACAGGACCTAGCACAGATACGCAGTATTTT	CASSQTGPSTDTQYF
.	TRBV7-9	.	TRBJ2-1	TGTGCCAGCACCCTAAGGTGGCTGGAGAGCTCCTACAATGAGCAGTTCTTC	CASTLRWLESSYNEQFF
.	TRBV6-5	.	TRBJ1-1	TGTGCCAGCAGTTACTCGAAACTTGGGGCCACTGAAGCTTTCTTT	CASSYSKLGATEAFF
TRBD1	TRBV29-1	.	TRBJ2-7	TGCAGCGCCTCATCCACTGGGGACAGCTCCTACGAGCAGTACTTC	CSASSTGDSSYEQYF
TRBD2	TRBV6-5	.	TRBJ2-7	TGTGCCAGCAGTTACGCGGGAGGTGCCTACGAGCAGTACTTC	CASSYAGGAYEQYF
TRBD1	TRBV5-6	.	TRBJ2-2	TGTGCCAGCAGCTATGGGACAGGGAGGACCGGGGAGCTGTTTTTT	CASSYGTGRTGELFF
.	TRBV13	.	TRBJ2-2	TGTGCCAGCAGCCAGGGGCGCACCGGGGAGCTGTTTTTT	CASSQGRTGELFF
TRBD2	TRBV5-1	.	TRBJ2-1	TGCGCCAGCAGCCTTAGCGGGAGGGGATACAATGAGCAGTTCTTC	CASSLSGRGYNEQFF
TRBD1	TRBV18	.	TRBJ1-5	TGTGCCAGCTCACCACTACGGGACAGGGTTTCGCTCCAGCATTTT	CASSPLRDRVSLQHF
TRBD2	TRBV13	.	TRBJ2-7	TGTGCCAGCAGCCCCGGACTAGCCGCCCACGAGCAGTACTTC	CASSPGLAAHEQYF